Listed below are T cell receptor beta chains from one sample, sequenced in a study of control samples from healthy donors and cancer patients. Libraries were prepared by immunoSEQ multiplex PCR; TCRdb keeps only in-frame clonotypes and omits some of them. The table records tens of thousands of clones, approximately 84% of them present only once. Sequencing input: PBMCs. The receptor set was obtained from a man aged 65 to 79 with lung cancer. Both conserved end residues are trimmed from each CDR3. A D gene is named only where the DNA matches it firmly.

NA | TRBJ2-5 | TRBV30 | AWSEGEETQY
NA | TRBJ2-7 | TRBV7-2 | ASSLAWSQHQSYEQY
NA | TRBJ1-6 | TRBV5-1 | ASSLALGSPLH
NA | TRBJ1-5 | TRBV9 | ASSDPGPQH
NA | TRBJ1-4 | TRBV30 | AWSWSGSEKLF
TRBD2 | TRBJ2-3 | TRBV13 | ASSPLVPSGGETDTQY
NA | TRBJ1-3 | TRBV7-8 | ASSLIWGSSSGNTIY
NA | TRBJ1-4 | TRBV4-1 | ASSPTSTNEKLF
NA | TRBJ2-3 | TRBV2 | ASSDEQGGDTQY
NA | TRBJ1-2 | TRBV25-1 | ASSEVGPKGGYT